The T cell receptor beta chain under discussion was sequenced for a study of TIL therapy for anti-PD-1-resistant metastatic lung cancer. This sample's time point: pre-treatment sample, taken before nivolumab and TIL therapy. Pleural nodules or supraclavicular lymph nodes made up most of the excised metastases sampled. Stage 4 NSCLC adults joined between late 2017 and 2020. Findings of the study overall: Treatment-naive, never-smoker and oncogene-addicted patients were overrepresented in this highly selected cohort. Many TIL product clones were absent from baseline tumor, suggesting clonal contraction.

This CDR3 has 17 residues. Germline V gene sequence: CDR1 SGHNT, CDR2 YENEEA. J lost 4 bases, V lost 5 bases, and 14 bases had no gene match. In the case of this clone: Its antigen remains unknown.

The immunoSEQ assay was v3. This table comes from immunoSEQ multiplex PCR, and its TCRdb copy is limited to in-frame clones, with some not included. The repertoire consists of tens of thousands of clones, with less than 75% occurring once and the leading ten covering approximately 5.6%. This rearrangement joins TRBV11-3 to TRBJ2-1; the match to TRBD1 covers 7 bases. The starting material was tumor tissue, obtained at baseline. The origin of this receptor is a person between 30 and 80 years old with non-small cell lung cancer. The CDR3 bases are TGTGCCAGCAGCCCATCCCCCGGGACAGATCGGTACAATGAGCAGTTCTTC. Translated, it gives CASSPSPGTDRYNEQFF.